The 9 T cell receptor beta chains presented below share a single source sample, sequenced in a study of identical twins. Each CDR3 protein gets one entry after TCRdb re-called the 5' RACE reads with MiXCR. The repertoire has about 240,000 distinct CDR3 sequences, approximately 7.8% of them found once; the top ten carry around 5%. The sample was also linked to a second study, of yellow fever vaccine responses in identical twins.

The sequencing sample was made of CD8+ T cells sorted from blood. These receptors originate from a woman under 30 in good health.

This chain joins TRBV7-2 and TRBJ2-2; D possibly corresponds to TRBD2 (6 bases). The germline V gene has CDR1 SGHTA and CDR2 FQGNSA. V lost 0 bases and J lost 2, with 10 bases in between. The CDR3 has 16 amino acids. The CDR3 coding sequence is TGTGCCAGCAGCTTAGCCGGGACTCCAAACACCGGGGAGCTGTTTTTT. It is translated as CASSLAGTPNTGELFF.

The V and J genes are TRBV15 and TRBJ1-4; possibly TRBD1 for D (6 bases). Germline assignment: CDR1 LNHNV and CDR2 YYDKDF (reference sequence). This CDR3 spans 17 amino acids. V gave up 0 bases and J gave up 0 bases, with 11 bases separating them. The CDR3 DNA sequence: TGTGCCACCAGCAGAGATACCGCAGGGGCAACTAATGAAAAACTGTTTTTT. Translation gives CATSRDTAGATNEKLFF.

The table lists this clonotype with a few counts. V and J are TRBV15 and TRBJ2-7; D remains ambiguous. The CDR3 is 14 residues long. V gave up 1 base and J gave up 2 bases, with 9 bases separating them. Germline CDR1 and CDR2: LNHNV and YYDKDF (reference sequence). This chain's CDR3 is CATSRASRPYEQYF. CDR3 coding DNA: TGTGCCACCAGCAGAGCCTCTAGACCCTACGAGCAGTACTTC.

The V and J genes are TRBV15 and TRBJ2-1, with 7 bases that match TRBD1. V was clipped by 4 bases and J by 1 base; unmatched bases: 7. The germline V gene encodes CDR1 LNHNV and CDR2 YYDKDF (reference sequence). The CDR3 runs 16 residues. The CDR3 region is CATSTRDSPSYNEQFF. As DNA, the CDR3 is TGTGCCACCAGCACAAGGGACAGCCCTTCCTACAATGAGCAGTTCTTC.

This clonotype was seen repeatedly, ten times or more. This chain joins TRBV20-1 and TRBJ2-1; D gene uncertain. Per germline, CDR1 DFQATT and CDR2 SNEGSKA (reference sequence). V was shortened by 0 bases and J by 6 bases, with 15 bases between the two germline ends. The CDR3 runs 15 residues. This CDR3 reads CSARDYVGLSNEQFF. In DNA form, the CDR3 reads TGCAGTGCTAGAGATTATGTTGGCCTTAGCAATGAGCAGTTCTTC.

The chain couples TRBV19 to TRBJ2-2; D call uncertain. The V end lost 5 bases, the J end lost 7 bases, and 14 bases lay between the germline ends. The CDR3 is 14 residues long. The V gene's germline CDR1 is LNHDA and CDR2 SQIVND (reference sequence). This CDR3 is CASSPVGLFGELFF. The CDR3 DNA sequence: TGTGCCAGTAGTCCAGTGGGTCTCTTCGGGGAGCTGTTTTTT.

There are a few counts of this clonotype. The V gene is TRBV24-1, the J gene TRBJ2-5; maybe TRBD1 (6 bases). The length of the CDR3 is 14 residues. CDR1 KGHDR and CDR2 SFDVKD come from the germline V gene. V lost 4 bases and J 2 bases, leaving 10 bases between the germline ends. CDR3 residues: CATSDAGQQETQYF. CDR3 nucleotides: TGTGCCACCAGTGACGCCGGACAGCAAGAGACCCAGTACTTC.

This clonotype was seen at least ten times. The chain links TRBV28 to TRBJ2-7, with 12 bases aligning to TRBD1. The V gene end was trimmed by 2 bases and the J gene end by 5 bases; junction bases not matched to a gene: 1. CDR1 is MDHEN and CDR2 is SYDVKM in the germline V gene. The CDR3 consists of 14 residues. In DNA form, the CDR3 reads TGTGCCAGCAGTTTAGGGACAGGGGGCCACGAGCAGTACTTC. Its protein is CASSLGTGGHEQYF.

This chain connects TRBV5-6 to TRBJ2-7, with TRBD2 as a possible D gene (5 bases). The CDR3 consists of 14 residues. Trimming left V 8 bases short and J 0 bases short, with 15 bases between. Germline CDR1 SGHDT, CDR2 YYEEEE. The CDR3 is CARGPGIISYEQYF. The CDR3 nucleotides are TGTGCCAGGGGCCCCGGGATTATCTCCTACGAGCAGTACTTC.